This entry lists 30 T cell receptor beta chains sequenced from one sample in a study of siplizumab effects on memory and regulatory T cells (dated by TCRdb to between 2018 and 2020). Libraries were constructed by the immunoSEQ multiplex PCR assay. In its TCRdb copy, this immuneACCESS table keeps in-frame sequences only and misses some clones. Where compared with another copy, unresolved V genes explain less than half of these, and the others have no known cause. For this sample there are about 100,000 clones; under 95% appear just once. Roughly 0.78% of the sample comes from the top ten. Sequenced: Tregs sorted from blood. These TCRs come from a human donor in good health.

V is TRBV5-1 and J is TRBJ2-5, with no clear D. Trimming stripped 0 bases from V and 4 bases from J, with 16 bases between. The CDR3 totals 16 residues. Per the germline V gene, CDR1 is SGHRS and CDR2 is YFSETQ. CDR3 loop: CASSLGRTAIGETQYF. The CDR3 region has the DNA TGCGCCAGCAGCTTGGGCAGGACGGCCATAGGAGAGACCCAGTACTTC.

The genes are TRBV11-2 and TRBJ2-1; TRBD2 matches 9 bases. This CDR3 comprises 18 residues. Germline CDR1 and CDR2: SGHAT and FQNNGV. The trim removed 1 base at V and 0 bases at J, leaving 7 bases unmatched. The CDR3 DNA is TGTGCCAGCAGCTTAGTGGCTAGCGGGGTGAGCTCCTACAATGAGCAGTTCTTC. Protein sequence: CASSLVASGVSSYNEQFF.

The chain has TRBV5-1 and TRBJ1-4, with TRBD1 matching 7 bases. The CDR3 has 14 amino acids. In germline, CDR1 is SGHRS, CDR2 YFSETQ. The ends lost 2 bases at V and 7 bases at J; junction bases unmatched: 5. The CDR3 here is CASSLIGGIEKLFF. The CDR3 DNA follows: TGCGCCAGCAGCTTAATAGGGGGCATTGAAAAACTGTTTTTT.

The rearrangement uses TRBV30 and TRBJ1-2; D not certain. The CDR3 spans 14 residues. The V end was cut by 0 bases, the J end by 7 bases, with 15 bases between. The germline CDR1 and CDR2 sequences are GTSNPN and SVGIG (reference sequence). The CDR3 protein is CAWSVLGRSTGYTF. DNA of the CDR3: TGTGCCTGGAGTGTACTCGGCAGGTCTACTGGCTACACCTTC.

CDR3 coding DNA: TGTGCCAGCAACCACGACAGGGACAATGAGCAGTTCTTC. Amino acid sequence: CASNHDRDNEQFF. The V gene is TRBV11-2, the J gene TRBJ2-1, with TRBD1 matching 7 bases. Germline-derived CDR1 and CDR2 are SGHAT and FQNNGV. Unmatched junction bases numbered 5, after V lost 7 bases and J lost 5 bases. This CDR3 is built from 13 residues.

The J gene is TRBJ2-2, the V gene TRBV19; 9 bases fit TRBD2. Germline V gene sequence: CDR1 LNHDA, CDR2 SQIVND (reference sequence). The CDR3 is made up of 15 amino acids. V lost 2 bases to trimming and J lost 3 bases; unmatched junction nucleotides: 1. This CDR3 is CASSILAGYTGELFF. CDR3 DNA sequence: TGTGCCAGTAGTATACTAGCGGGATACACCGGGGAGCTGTTTTTT. The full variable domain, rest sourced from reference TRBV19 and TRBJ2-2, is DGGITQSPKYLFRKEGQNVTLSCEQNLNHDAMYWYRQDPGQGLRLIYYSQIVNDFQKGDIAEGYSVSREKKESFPLTVTSAQKNPTAFYLCASSILAGYTGELFFGEGSRLTVL.

The gene calls are TRBV6-1 and TRBJ2-6; no clear D gene. The CDR3 has 13 amino acids. CDR1 MNHNS and CDR2 SASEGT come from the germline V gene. The V gene lost 8 bases and the J gene lost 0 bases, with 5 bases spanning the gap. CDR3 bases: TGTGCCAGCGTAAACTCTGGGGCCAACGTCCTGACTTTC. This translates into CASVNSGANVLTF.

Worth noting for this clone: One end of the junction fails to match germline, which may point to a read error. This rearrangement joins TRBV20-1 to TRBJ1-6, with D unclear. Germline CDR1 and CDR2: DFQATT and SNEGSKA (reference sequence). The CDR3 has 11 residues. The CDR3 coding sequence is TGCAGTGCTAGAGAGGTGGACTGGATATTCTTT. This sequence encodes CSAREVDWIFF.

The V and J genes are TRBV9 and TRBJ2-3; D tentatively fits TRBD1 or TRBD2 (5 bases each). Looked up from germline, CDR1 is SGDLS and CDR2 is YYNGEE. V was pared by 0 bases and J by 2 bases, with 10 bases between. There are 15 residues in the CDR3. As DNA, the CDR3 is TGTGCCAGCAGCGTAGGGGACGCTCTCACAGATACGCAGTATTTT. This sequence encodes CASSVGDALTDTQYF.

The CDR3 spells CASSSPPGTSITDTQYF. CDR3 coding DNA: TGTGCCAGCAGCTCTCCCCCCGGGACTAGCATCACAGATACGCAGTATTTT. The chain recombines TRBV7-2 with TRBJ2-3; 9 bases line up with TRBD2. This CDR3 region has 17 residues. The V segment lost 4 bases and the J segment 2 bases; nucleotides outside the gene matches: 10. Per germline, CDR1 SGHTA and CDR2 FQGNSA.

V is TRBV29-1 and J is TRBJ2-1; D remains ambiguous. CDR1 is SQVTM and CDR2 is ANQGSEA in the germline V gene. CDR3 length: 14 amino acids. V lost 4 bases, J lost 1 base, and 11 bases lay in between. The CDR3 is CSVVKQLSYNEQFF. CDR3 nucleotides: TGCAGCGTTGTAAAACAATTATCCTACAATGAGCAGTTCTTC.

The genes are TRBV30 and TRBJ1-5; D not resolved. The CDR3 runs 16 residues. CDR1 and CDR2 from the germline V gene are GTSNPN and SVGIG (reference sequence). With 2 bases removed from V and 2 bases from J, the gap between germline ends came to 16 bases. CDR3 DNA sequence: TGTGCCTGGAGTCTAAACCCAAGCGGTGGCAATCAGCCCCAGCATTTT. It codes for CAWSLNPSGGNQPQHF.

The V gene is TRBV19, the J gene TRBJ2-7; D might be TRBD2 (5 bases). There are 14 residues in the CDR3. V was pared by 0 bases and J by 6 bases, with 12 bases between. From germline, CDR1 is LNHDA and CDR2 SQIVND (reference sequence). The CDR3 DNA is TGTGCCAGTAGTATAGAACTAGTTTCGAGCGAGCAGTACTTC. The encoded protein is CASSIELVSSEQYF.

This chain links TRBV5-1 with TRBJ2-5, with a weak D call TRBD2 (5 bases). The CDR3 is made up of 14 amino acids. The V end was cut by 3 bases, the J end by 5 bases, with 14 bases between. Germline V gives CDR1 SGHRS, CDR2 YFSETQ. Here the CDR3 DNA reads TGCGCCAGCAGCTCGTGGGAGATAGGCGAGACCCAGTACTTC. Protein: CASSSWEIGETQYF.

V and J are TRBV7-8 and TRBJ2-7, with unresolved D. This CDR3 spans 12 amino acids. Trimming took off 2 bases at V and 4 bases at J, with 6 bases between the two ends. CDR1 and CDR2 (germline): SGHVS, FQNEAQ. CDR3 protein: CASSLKPYEQYF. CDR3 DNA sequence: TGTGCCAGCAGCTTAAAACCGTACGAGCAGTACTTC.

This chain links TRBV7-3 with TRBJ2-1, with 7 bases identical to TRBD2. J gave up 8 bases and V 5 bases, and 12 bases lay outside the gene matches. The CDR3 covers 15 residues. Germline-derived CDR1 and CDR2 are SGHTA and FQGTGA. This CDR3 is CASSLGLTSVDEQFF. The CDR3 nucleotides read TGTGCCAGCAGCCTAGGCCTCACTAGCGTCGATGAGCAGTTCTTC.

The rearrangement joins TRBV7-6 to TRBJ2-5; 7 positions match TRBD1. There are 18 residues in the CDR3. Germline V gene data show CDR1 as SGHVS and CDR2 as FNYEAQ. V trimming: 5 bases; J trimming: 6 bases; junction bases outside the gene matches: 21. The CDR3 is CASSPEIDRVFSPQTQYF. CDR3 bases: TGTGCCAGCAGCCCAGAGATCGACAGGGTCTTTTCCCCCCAGACCCAGTACTTC.

V is TRBV15 and J is TRBJ2-1; D remains unclear. CDR3 length equals 13 residues. Germline lookup yields CDR1 LNHNV and CDR2 YYDKDF (reference sequence). Trimming pared 0 bases from V and 4 bases from J, leaving 4 bases between. The CDR3 here is CATSRDFYNEQFF. In DNA, the CDR3 is TGTGCCACCAGCAGAGATTTTTACAATGAGCAGTTCTTC.

The chain couples TRBV6-6 to TRBJ2-3, with 8 bases identical to TRBD2. The CDR3 extends over 14 amino acids. In germline, CDR1 is MNHNY, CDR2 SVGAGI (reference sequence). V lost 1 base, J lost 4 bases, and 1 base stayed unmatched. The CDR3 is CASSYWREADTQYF. The CDR3 DNA is TGTGCCAGCAGTTACTGGCGGGAGGCAGATACGCAGTATTTT.

J is TRBJ2-1 and V is TRBV11-2; D is possibly TRBD1 (7 bases). Trimming took off 7 bases at V and 5 bases at J, with 18 bases between the two ends. The CDR3 consists of 15 residues. The V gene's germline CDR1 is SGHAT and CDR2 FQNNGV. CDR3 sequence reads: CASTNSLRGDNEQFF. The CDR3 coding sequence is TGTGCCAGCACCAACTCCCTCAGGGGGGACAATGAGCAGTTCTTC.

The CDR3 loop reads CASLLQVNTEAFF. The DNA of the CDR3 is TGTGCCAGCTTGTTACAGGTCAACACTGAAGCTTTCTTT. The rearrangement joins TRBV18 to TRBJ1-1; possibly TRBD1 for D (5 bases). This CDR3 region has 13 residues. V was clipped by 7 bases and J by 2 bases, with 11 bases between them. Germline CDR1 and CDR2: KGHSH and LQKENI. The variable domain in full, completed from reference TRBV18 and TRBJ1-1, reads NAGVMQNPRHLVRRRGQEARLRCSPMKGHSHVYWYRQLPEEGLKFMVYLQKENIIDESGMPKERFSAEFPKEGPSILRIQQVVRGDSAAYFCASLLQVNTEAFFGQGTRLTVV.

J is TRBJ2-7 and V is TRBV27; a possible D gene is TRBD1 (6 bases). Germline V lookup: CDR1 MNHEY, CDR2 SMNVEV (reference sequence). Trimming cost V 5 bases and J 1 base, with 12 bases left between them. The CDR3 loop spans 14 amino acids. DNA for the CDR3: TGTGCCAGCAGTCCTTCGGACAGATCCTACGAGCAGTACTTC. As protein: CASSPSDRSYEQYF.

The chain has TRBV5-1 and TRBJ2-3, with no clear D. The CDR3 runs 13 residues. V was clipped by 0 bases and J by 5 bases, with 7 bases between them. Germline CDR1 SGHRS, CDR2 YFSETQ. CDR3 DNA: TGCGCCAGCAGCTTGGGTTCAGGAGATACGCAGTATTTT. It is translated as CASSLGSGDTQYF.

This chain links TRBV5-4 with TRBJ2-4; D might be TRBD1 or TRBD2, each matching 5 bases. Germline lookup yields CDR1 SGHNT and CDR2 YYREEE (reference sequence). V lost 4 bases to trimming and J lost 7 bases, with 21 bases between them. The CDR3 sequence is 16 residues long. The CDR3: CASSQGTGPLGNIQYF. The CDR3 DNA follows: TGTGCCAGCAGCCAGGGAACGGGACCGCTGGGCAACATTCAGTACTTC.

Only one count was recorded for this clone. This chain links TRBV5-1 with TRBJ2-6; unclear D gene. This CDR3 has 17 residues. V lost 1 base and J 1 base, leaving 12 bases between the germline ends. Germline CDR1 SGHRS, CDR2 YFSETQ. The CDR3: CASSLSSSISGANVLTF. The CDR3 region has the DNA TGCGCCAGCAGCTTGTCCTCAAGTATATCTGGGGCCAACGTCCTGACTTTC. Based on the CDR3 plus reference TRBV5-1 and TRBJ2-6, the full variable domain is KAGVTQTPRYLIKTRGQQVTLSCSPISGHRSVSWYQQTPGQGLQFLFEYFSETQRNKGNFPGRFSGRQFSNSRSEMNVSTLELGDSALYLCASSLSSSISGANVLTFGAGSRLTVL.

A word on this clone: The identical CDR3 is also encoded by other nucleotide sequences in the sample. The CDR3 sequence is CSARGYGYTF. The DNA of the CDR3 is TGCAGTGCTAGAGGCTATGGCTACACCTTC. The chain is built from TRBV20-1 and TRBJ1-2; no firm D call. Germline V CDR1 and CDR2: DFQATT, SNEGSKA (reference sequence). Trimming left V 1 base short and J 4 bases short, with 1 base between. The CDR3 loop spans 10 amino acids.

The chain links TRBV5-8 to TRBJ2-5; D may match TRBD1 or TRBD2 (6 bases each). Germline V lookup: CDR1 SGHTS, CDR2 YDEGEE. This CDR3 contains 14 residues. Trimming took off 1 base at V and 3 bases at J, with 10 bases between the two ends. CDR3 sequence reads: CASSLPGAEETQYF. The CDR3 nucleotides read TGTGCCAGCAGCTTGCCGGGGGCAGAAGAGACCCAGTACTTC. The full variable domain, completed using reference TRBV5-8 and TRBJ2-5, is EAGVTQSPTHLIKTRGQQATLRCSPISGHTSVYWYQQALGLGLQFLLWYDEGEERNRGNFPPRFSGRQFPNYSSELNVNALELEDSALYLCASSLPGAEETQYFGPGTRLLVL.

The CDR3 reads CASSRPGQGDTQYF. DNA of the CDR3: TGTGCCAGCAGTCGACCGGGACAGGGAGATACGCAGTATTTT. The rearrangement joins TRBV2 to TRBJ2-3; 9 bases match TRBD1. The CDR3 length is 14 residues. After removal of 5 bases from V and 5 bases from J, the junction contained 5 bases not matched to a gene. CDR1 is SNHLY, CDR2 FYNNEI, per germline.

V and J are TRBV7-9 and TRBJ2-7; 9 positions agree with TRBD2. The CDR3 spans 15 residues. Germline CDR1 and CDR2: SEHNR and FQNEAQ (reference sequence). Trimming cost V 1 base and J 6 bases; bases outside gene matches: 7. The CDR3: CASSLGRREGREQYF. In nucleotides, the CDR3 is TGTGCCAGCAGCTTAGGTAGGCGGGAGGGCCGCGAGCAGTACTTC.

The chain combines TRBV25-1 with TRBJ1-5; a weak D match, TRBD1 (6 bases). Germline V gene data show CDR1 as MGHDK and CDR2 as SYGVNS. Trimming took off 6 bases at V and 3 bases at J, with 12 bases between the two ends. The CDR3 totals 14 residues. The CDR3 sequence is CASRGGGYNQPQHF. The CDR3 DNA reads TGTGCCAGCAGGGGAGGGGGTTACAATCAGCCCCAGCATTTT.